The rows below give T cell receptor beta chains drawn from one sample of a study of blood T cell repertoires in COVID-19. The table came from immunoSEQ multiplex PCR; TCRdb's copy has only in-frame clones and leaves some out. The sample has 200,000 to 250,000 clones; 86% are singletons. Sequenced: peripheral blood. The receptors here all came from a man older than 75 with acute or convalescent COVID-19. Both conserved end residues are part of each CDR3. Each record gives: J gene, CDR3 length, V gene, D gene, clone size, CDR3 DNA, CDR3 protein. D genes are given only for firm matches. Clone size is stated in some rows and not others, as once, few, many or a class when expanded.

TRBJ1-2	12	TRBV7-2	TRBD1	.	TGTGCCAGCAGTCTAACAGGGGGTGGCTACACCTTC	CASSLTGGGYTF
TRBJ1-2	14	TRBV24-1	.	.	TGTGCCACCAGTGATCCTGACAGAGCTTGGGGCTACACCTTC	CATSDPDRAWGYTF
TRBJ1-2	14	TRBV5-4	.	.	TGTGCCAGCAGCTTGCAGGGACTTTCACTGGGCTACACCTTC	CASSLQGLSLGYTF
TRBJ2-2	14	TRBV29-1	.	.	TGCAGCGCTATCGCCGGGGTGGACACCGGGGAGCTGTTTTTT	CSAIAGVDTGELFF
TRBJ2-2	16	TRBV3-1/TRBV3-2	TRBD2	.	TGTGCCAGCAGCCCCCGGGTAGCGGGAAACACCGGGGAGCTGTTTTTT	CASSPRVAGNTGELFF
TRBJ1-2	15	TRBV6-2/TRBV6-3	TRBD1	.	TGTGCCAGCAGTTCCAACAGGGGGCGTCGCTATGGCTACACCTTC	CASSSNRGRRYGYTF
TRBJ1-2	15	TRBV3-1/TRBV3-2	.	once	TGTGCCAGCAGCCAAGACGGCAGGCCCCCCTATGGCTACACCTTC	CASSQDGRPPYGYTF
TRBJ1-5	14	TRBV19	TRBD1	.	TGTGCCAGTGGAATACAGGGGGAGAGGCAGCCCCAGCATTTT	CASGIQGERQPQHF
TRBJ1-1	14	TRBV29-1	TRBD1	.	TGCAGCGTTGCCCGGGGAACAGGGGGAACTGAAGCTTTCTTT	CSVARGTGGTEAFF
TRBJ2-5	13	TRBV7-3	TRBD1	.	TGTGCCAGCAGCCGACAGGGTTACGAGACCCAGTACTTC	CASSRQGYETQYF
TRBJ1-5	14	TRBV28	TRBD1	.	TGTGCCAGCAGTTTTTTGACAGGGGCTCAGCCCCAGCATTTT	CASSFLTGAQPQHF
TRBJ1-2	14	TRBV5-1	TRBD1	once	TGCGCCAGCAGCTCGGGACAGGGGGCCTTTGGCTACACCTTC	CASSSGQGAFGYTF
TRBJ2-7	18	TRBV5-1	TRBD2	.	TGCGCCAGCAGCTCCGAGACTAGCGGGAGGGCAAAGCCCTACGAGCAGTACTTC	CASSSETSGRAKPYEQYF
TRBJ1-2	15	TRBV7-2	.	.	TGTGCCAGCAGCTTTCTCGACAAGGGGAACTATGGCTACACCTTC	CASSFLDKGNYGYTF
TRBJ1-6	16	TRBV10-3	.	.	TGTGCCATCAGTGCTCAGGGTTCCGCGAGGAATTCACCCCTCCACTTT	CAISAQGSARNSPLHF
TRBJ1-1	14	TRBV3-1/TRBV3-2	.	.	TGTGCCAGCGCTTTACAGGGTGGCGGCACTGAAGCTTTCTTT	CASALQGGGTEAFF
TRBJ2-3	15	TRBV5-1	TRBD1	.	TGCGCCAGCAGCTTCCGCCGCAGGACAGGGGATACGCAGTATTTT	CASSFRRRTGDTQYF
TRBJ2-5	17	TRBV7-9	TRBD1	.	TGTGCCAGCAGCTCGTTCTTCTCCGGGACAGGGTCGGAGACCCAGTACTTC	CASSSFFSGTGSETQYF
TRBJ2-2	15	TRBV7-2	TRBD1	.	TGTGCCAGCAGCGTACAGGGGGCGGGAACCGGGGAGCTGTTTTTT	CASSVQGAGTGELFF
TRBJ1-4	15	TRBV18	TRBD1	.	TGTGCCAGCTCACCTCGGACAGGGGTGATTGAAAAACTGTTTTTT	CASSPRTGVIEKLFF
TRBJ1-2	14	TRBV6-5	.	.	TGTGCCAGCAGTTACTCGCGGGTCCACAGAGGCTACACCTTC	CASSYSRVHRGYTF
TRBJ1-5	15	TRBV5-1	.	.	TGCGCCAGCAGCGTAGGGGGAGCGTTACATCAGCCCCAGCATTTT	CASSVGGALHQPQHF
TRBJ2-7	16	TRBV19	TRBD2	.	TGTGCCAGTAGTTCCTCGGGACTAGTCCCTTCCTACGAGCAGTACTTC	CASSSSGLVPSYEQYF
TRBJ1-6	14	TRBV28	.	.	TGTGCCATCCAGGGTTCCCAGTGGGTATCACCCCTCCACTTT	CAIQGSQWVSPLHF
TRBJ1-5	16	TRBV19	TRBD1	few	TGTGCCAGTGTAAAGTCGGGACAGGGGATTAATCAGCCCCAGCATTTT	CASVKSGQGINQPQHF
TRBJ1-1	14	TRBV6-2/TRBV6-3	.	.	TGTGCCAGCAGTTGGAGTCTCTCGGGAACTGAAGCTTTCTTT	CASSWSLSGTEAFF
TRBJ2-7	15	TRBV7-6	TRBD1	.	TGTGCCAGCAGCTTAGGAAGGGACAGGGGTCACGAGCAGTACTTC	CASSLGRDRGHEQYF
TRBJ1-5	14	TRBV4-1	.	.	TGCGCCAGCAGCCAAGTCGGCGGAATTCAGCCCCAGCATTTT	CASSQVGGIQPQHF
TRBJ1-5	15	TRBV6-5	TRBD1	.	TGTGCCAGCAGTCCGACAGGGAGTAGCAATCAGCCCCAGCATTTT	CASSPTGSSNQPQHF
TRBJ1-2	14	TRBV6-5	.	.	TGTGCCAGCAAGAACAGGGAACAGGGCTATGGCTACACCTTC	CASKNREQGYGYTF
TRBJ2-7	14	TRBV3-1/TRBV3-2	.	few	TGTGCCAGCAGCCAAGTACGGGAGAGAGGCGAGCAGTACTTC	CASSQVRERGEQYF
TRBJ1-1	12	TRBV28	.	.	TGTGCCAGCAGTTTTATGGTCTCGGGAGCTTTCTTT	CASSFMVSGAFF
TRBJ2-2	15	TRBV9	TRBD1	.	TGTGCCAGCAGAGGGGGCTCCTTTAACACCGGGGAGCTGTTTTTT	CASRGGSFNTGELFF
TRBJ2-1	14	TRBV19	TRBD2	.	TGTGCCAGTAGCCTACCGGGACTAGTTGTTGAGCAGTTCTTC	CASSLPGLVVEQFF
TRBJ2-7	13	TRBV29-1	.	once	TGCAGCGTTGTCTGGGGGCAAGTGGACGAGCAGTACTTC	CSVVWGQVDEQYF
TRBJ1-5	17	TRBV4-3	.	.	TGCGCCAGCAGCCCTAGGGTAGGGGCCAATAGCAATCAGCCCCAGCATTTT	CASSPRVGANSNQPQHF
TRBJ2-5	15	TRBV2	TRBD2	.	TGTGCCAGCAGTGGGACTAGCGGGGGGCAAGAGACCCAGTACTTC	CASSGTSGGQETQYF
TRBJ1-1	14	TRBV6-5	TRBD1	.	TGTGCCAGCACCCTAGACAGGGTGAGAACTGAAGCTTTCTTT	CASTLDRVRTEAFF
TRBJ2-2	15	TRBV27	TRBD2	.	TGTGCCAGCAGTTTCGGGACTAGTGGCACCGGGGAGCTGTTTTTT	CASSFGTSGTGELFF
TRBJ2-2	15	TRBV5-5	.	.	TGTGCCAGCAGCACAGACAGCTATAACACCGGGGAGCTGTTTTTT	CASSTDSYNTGELFF
TRBJ1-4	12	TRBV28	.	.	TGTGCCAGCAGTTTAAGGGACACAAAACTGTTTTTT	CASSLRDTKLFF
TRBJ1-5	13	TRBV6-5	.	.	TGTGCCAGCACTTACACGGTCAATCAGCCCCAGCATTTT	CASTYTVNQPQHF
TRBJ1-3	14	TRBV28	TRBD1	.	TGTGCCAGCAGGGGACAGCACTCTGGAAACACCATATATTTT	CASRGQHSGNTIYF
TRBJ1-2	17	TRBV28	TRBD1	.	TGTGCCAGCAGCCCCTCCCAGGGGGCGCTTATTGGCTATGGCTACACCTTC	CASSPSQGALIGYGYTF
TRBJ1-2	16	TRBV19	TRBD1	.	TGTGCCAGTAATACTATGACAGGGGGCCTAATCTATGGCTACACCTTC	CASNTMTGGLIYGYTF
TRBJ1-4	13	TRBV7-8	TRBD1	.	TGTGCCAGCAGCATGGGGACAGATGAAAAACTGTTTTTT	CASSMGTDEKLFF
TRBJ2-6	15	TRBV2	.	.	TGTGCCAGCAGTGGCGGAGTCTCTGGGGCCAACGTCCTGACTTTC	CASSGGVSGANVLTF
TRBJ1-4	15	TRBV7-7	TRBD1	.	TGTGCTAGCAGCTTGAGGACAGGAACTAATGAAAAACTGTTTTTT	CASSLRTGTNEKLFF
TRBJ1-3	14	TRBV6-5	.	.	TGTGCCAGCAGACCAGGGTCGCTTGGAAACACCATATATTTT	CASRPGSLGNTIYF
TRBJ2-5	15	TRBV6-6	TRBD2	.	TGTGCCAGCAGTCAACTAGCGGGAGGGAGGGAGACCCAGTACTTC	CASSQLAGGRETQYF
TRBJ2-1	14	TRBV6-5	TRBD2	.	TGTGCCAGCACACGACTAGCGGGGATCAATGAGCAGTTCTTC	CASTRLAGINEQFF
TRBJ2-3	15	TRBV5-1	TRBD2	.	TGCGCCAGCAGCTTCTGGACTAGCGGGGGTGATACGCAGTATTTT	CASSFWTSGGDTQYF
TRBJ1-4	13	TRBV5-4	.	.	TGTGCCAGCAGCTTGCTTGGGGGCGAAAAACTGTTTTTT	CASSLLGGEKLFF